This TCR beta chain is drawn from a study of vaccination and CD4 T cells after COVID-19. Study-level information: In culture, cells were exposed to overlapping spike peptides from SARS-CoV-2, HCoV-NL63, HCoV-OC43 and HCoV-229E.

As to treatment: 10-day PBMC culture with coronavirus spike peptide pools or control peptides (ViraFEST assay). From the unexposed donor, CD4+ T cells were collected ahead of the COVID-19 pandemic (2011-2018). Sequencing of DNA taken from cultured CD4+ T cells relied on the Oncomine TCR Beta short-read assay. Genomic DNA extraction was carried out from cultured CD4+ T cells. TCRdb analysed the PCR reads with MiXCR anew, one entry per CDR3 protein. The sample has roughly 6,800 distinct CDR3 sequences, around 33% seen once. Trimming pared 0 bases from V and 5 bases from J, leaving 11 bases between. The CDR3 totals 15 residues. Per germline, CDR1 MNHNS and CDR2 SASEGT. Remarks on this clonotype: Its antigen is not identified.

The sample was CD4+ T cells from blood, cultured in vitro. The chain has TRBV6-1 and TRBJ1-5, with D unclear. The source is a human donor in good health. CDR3 bases: TGTGCCAGCAGTGAAGCGGGAGGGAGTTATCAGCCCCAGCATTTT. Its protein is CASSEAGGSYQPQHF.